This TCR beta chain was sequenced during a study of Graves' ophthalmopathy and Graves' hyperthyroidism. In the study overall: Untreated patients at initial diagnosis provided peripheral blood.

The PBMCs were taken from around 9.1 ml of fresh peripheral blood. This clonotype was seen many times. TCR beta CDR3 regions were amplified from RNA transcripts. The library came from an HTBI-primed first-round RT-PCR and a second-round multiplex PCR. MiXCR, applied by TCRdb to the multiplex PCR reads, yields one record per CDR3 protein. The top ten clones hold approximately 2.4% of a sample with 300,000 to 450,000 distinct CDR3 sequences, about 18% of them seen once. This CDR3 has 16 residues. The ends were cut back, 0 bases at V and 2 bases at J, with 11 bases in the middle. Germline values: CDR1 SGHRS, CDR2 YFSETQ.

Sequencing input: peripheral blood. The chain uses TRBV5-1 and TRBJ2-2, with D possibly TRBD2 on 5 matching bases. The origin of this receptor is an adult woman with stable Graves' hyperthyroidism. CDR3 loop: CASSLVSGGNTGELFF. For the CDR3, the DNA is TGCGCCAGCAGCTTGGTGTCAGGAGGAAACACCGGGGAGCTGTTTTTT.